The subject of this entry is one T cell receptor beta chain. The sample belongs to a study of T cell changes during pregnancy in multiple sclerosis. With V trimmed by 6 bases and J by 1 base, 12 bases remained unmatched. CDR3 length: 15 amino acids. The germline V gene encodes CDR1 SQVTM and CDR2 ANQGSEA. Clones were sequenced by immunoSEQ multiplex PCR, and TCRdb holds only the in-frame ones, with some missing. The data show about 57,000 clones, with under 95% seen just once and 3.5% to 4.5% held by the top ten. The clonotype comes from a female donor in good health, enrolled as a control in a pregnancy study. Specimen: peripheral blood, collected after pregnancy. This chain connects TRBV29-1 to TRBJ2-7; TRBD1 agrees at 7 bases. CDR3 in amino acids: CSVPRAGGNSYEQYF. The CDR3 DNA follows: TGCAGCGTGCCCAGGGCAGGGGGAAATTCCTACGAGCAGTACTTC.